These 5 T cell receptor beta chains were all obtained from the same sample, sequenced in a study of blood T cell repertoires in COVID-19. The table came from immunoSEQ multiplex PCR; TCRdb's copy has only in-frame clones and leaves some out. This sample yields some 99,000 clones, of which 70% to 90% are seen a single time; 3.5% to 5% belongs to the top ten. Sequenced material: peripheral blood. These receptor sequences come from a human donor with COVID-19, enrolled during active disease. The donor label of this sample is uncertain.

This chain connects TRBV28 to TRBJ1-4; D perhaps matches TRBD1 (6 bases). The germline gives CDR1 MDHEN, CDR2 SYDVKM. This CDR3 has 15 residues. Deletions cut 7 bases from V and 7 bases from J, with 19 bases between. In DNA form, the CDR3 reads TGTGCCAGCACCCGCATCCGGGACAAGGGTGAAAAACTGTTTTTT. Protein product: CASTRIRDKGEKLFF.

This clone was seen just once. V usage is TRBV5-1 and J usage is TRBJ2-1; D gene ambiguous. V was clipped by 0 bases and J by 0 bases, with 7 bases between them. The CDR3 sequence is 15 residues long. CDR1 SGHRS and CDR2 YFSETQ come from the germline V gene. The CDR3 is CASSLAARSYNEQFF. CDR3 coding DNA: TGCGCCAGCAGCTTGGCAGCGCGCTCCTACAATGAGCAGTTCTTC.

The V gene is TRBV19, the J gene TRBJ2-7; perhaps TRBD1 as D (8 bases). Per the germline V gene, CDR1 is LNHDA and CDR2 is SQIVND (reference sequence). With 4 bases removed from V and 3 bases from J, the gap between germline ends came to 16 bases. The CDR3 sequence is 15 residues long. This chain's CDR3 is CASSSGGQVSYEQYF. DNA for the CDR3: TGTGCCAGTAGTAGCGGGGGACAGGTCAGCTACGAGCAGTACTTC.

This rearrangement joins TRBV7-2 to TRBJ2-3, with 9 bases lining up with TRBD1. CDR1 is SGHTA and CDR2 is FQGNSA in the germline V gene. This CDR3 has 17 amino acids. The junction had 12 bases not matched to a gene; V was cut back by 4 bases and J by 4 bases. CDR3 DNA: TGTGCCAGCAGCTCTGGCTGGGACAGGGATGCGGCAGATACGCAGTATTTT. Translated: CASSSGWDRDAADTQYF.

The chain employs TRBV7-9 and TRBJ2-7; D possibly corresponds to TRBD2 (5 bases). The CDR3 consists of 13 residues. The V end was cut by 1 base, the J end by 4 bases, with 8 bases between. CDR1 SEHNR and CDR2 FQNEAQ come from the germline V gene (reference sequence). CDR3 region: CASSLGEGYEQYF. CDR3 DNA: TGTGCCAGCAGCTTAGGCGAGGGTTACGAGCAGTACTTC.